The 27 T cell receptor beta chains in this list originate from one sample, sequenced in a study of blood T cell repertoires in COVID-19. Data came from immunoSEQ multiplex PCR; TCRdb stores just in-frame clones and leaves some out. This sample carries a few hundred thousand clones, roughly 90% of them seen once, and the ten largest clones take roughly 0.78%. The sequenced sample was peripheral blood. These receptors were taken from a man between 18 and 35 years old with COVID-19, enrolled during active disease.

V gene TRBV7-9 combines with J gene TRBJ1-1; 9 bases agree with TRBD1. Germline V gene lookup returns CDR1 SEHNR and CDR2 FQNEAQ (reference sequence). This CDR3 is built from 14 residues. V lost 5 bases and J lost 8; bases outside the gene matches: 9. CDR3 bases: TGTGCCAGCAGCCACACCCTGGACAGGGGCGAAGCTTTCTTT. Its translation: CASSHTLDRGEAFF.

This sequence joins TRBV6-5 and TRBJ1-4; D may be TRBD1 (6 bases). Germline V gene sequence: CDR1 MNHEY, CDR2 SVGAGI. CDR3 length equals 16 residues. V was trimmed by 2 bases and J by 3 bases, leaving 13 bases between them. CDR3 bases: TGTGCCAGCAGTTACCAACAGGGTCGAGCTAATGAAAAACTGTTTTTT. Amino acid sequence: CASSYQQGRANEKLFF.

The V call is TRBV29-1, the J call TRBJ1-2; no definite D call. The CDR3 extends over 10 amino acids. Per the germline V gene, CDR1 is SQVTM and CDR2 is ANQGSEA. V dropped 0 bases and J dropped 7 bases, with 3 bases sitting between them. CDR3 DNA sequence: TGCAGCGTTGAAGAGAGTGGCTACACCTTC. As protein: CSVEESGYTF.

The chain combines TRBV6-5 with TRBJ2-7; no clear D gene. Germline CDR1 reads MNHEY; CDR2 reads SVGAGI. Trimming removed 5 bases from V and 6 bases from J, with 8 bases in between. The CDR3 extends over 11 amino acids. CDR3: CASSQSGEQYF. Here the CDR3 DNA reads TGTGCCAGCAGTCAATCAGGCGAGCAGTACTTC.

The chain uses TRBV18 and TRBJ2-3, with 7 nucleotides matching TRBD2. The CDR3 is 14 residues long. Looked up from germline, CDR1 is KGHSH and CDR2 is LQKENI. V shed 5 bases and J 1 base; nucleotides not matched to a gene: 3. The CDR3 nucleotides are TGTGCCAGCTCAACTCGGGGGGGCACAGATACGCAGTATTTT. Amino acids: CASSTRGGTDTQYF.

V and J are TRBV19 and TRBJ1-5; TRBD1 agrees at 10 bases. With V trimmed by 7 bases and J by 3 bases, 15 bases remained unmatched. The germline CDR1 and CDR2 sequences are LNHDA and SQIVND (reference sequence). CDR3 length: 18 amino acids. The CDR3 reads CASTSWRTGGAYNQPQHF. The CDR3 DNA is TGTGCCAGTACCTCATGGAGGACAGGGGGTGCCTACAATCAGCCCCAGCATTTT. Together with reference TRBV19 and TRBJ1-5, the CDR3 gives the full variable domain: DGGITQSPKYLFRKEGQNVTLSCEQNLNHDAMYWYRQDPGQGLRLIYYSQIVNDFQKGDIAEGYSVSREKKESFPLTVTSAQKNPTAFYLCASTSWRTGGAYNQPQHFGDGTRLSIL.

The rearrangement uses TRBV5-8 and TRBJ1-5; D uncertain. V lost 2 bases and J 6 bases, leaving 6 bases between the germline ends. Germline V CDR1 and CDR2: SGHTS, YDEGEE. This CDR3 has 12 amino acids. CDR3: CASSFSGQPQHF. CDR3 sequence (DNA): TGTGCCAGCAGCTTTTCGGGTCAGCCCCAGCATTTT.

The chain combines TRBV5-5 with TRBJ2-5, with a weak D call TRBD2 (5 bases). The CDR3 is 17 amino acids. Trimming pared 0 bases from V and 0 bases from J, leaving 15 bases between. Germline values: CDR1 SGHKS, CDR2 YYEKEE (reference sequence). This chain's CDR3 is CASSLVVDSNNQETQYF. The DNA for the CDR3 is TGTGCCAGCAGCTTGGTTGTGGACTCCAACAACCAAGAGACCCAGTACTTC.

The chain joins TRBV27 to TRBJ2-7, with TRBD2 as a possible D gene (5 bases). CDR3 length equals 13 residues. V was pared by 5 bases and J by 2 bases, with 10 bases between. Germline lookup yields CDR1 MNHEY and CDR2 SMNVEV (reference sequence). CDR3 in DNA: TGTGCCAGCAGTAGGACTCCCGCCTACGAGCAGTACTTC. It specifies CASSRTPAYEQYF.

The chain is built from TRBV15 and TRBJ1-4; D is uncertain. The CDR3 is 13 residues long. Trimming cost V 4 bases and J 8 bases, with 11 bases left between them. The germline V gene has CDR1 LNHNV and CDR2 YYDKDF (reference sequence). The CDR3 is CATSMHYPEKLFF. The CDR3 DNA reads TGTGCCACCAGCATGCACTACCCCGAAAAACTGTTTTTT.

This clone was counted between two and nine times. The CDR3: CASSSRDINSPLHF. The CDR3 nucleotides read TGTGCCAGCAGCTCCCGGGACATTAATTCACCCCTCCACTTT. The J gene is TRBJ1-6, the V gene TRBV7-9, with a possible D match to TRBD1 (6 bases). Per germline, CDR1 SEHNR and CDR2 FQNEAQ (reference sequence). The CDR3 contains 14 residues. V was cut by 4 bases and J by 6 bases, with 10 bases left in between.

CDR3 nucleotides: TGTGCCATCAGTGAGGCTTGGGGGGGTCTGGGGGAGCAGTACTTC. It codes for CAISEAWGGLGEQYF. This chain uses TRBV10-3 with TRBJ2-7, with 7 bases fitting TRBD2. The CDR3 is 15 residues long. V was clipped by 2 bases and J by 7 bases; unmatched bases: 11. Germline assignment: CDR1 ENHRY and CDR2 SYGVKD.

The V gene is TRBV11-2, the J gene TRBJ2-7; 9 bases agree with TRBD1. Trimming at V came to 5 bases and at J to 0 bases, leaving 5 bases not matched to a gene. This CDR3 contains 15 residues. Germline CDR1 SGHAT, CDR2 FQNNGV. As DNA, the CDR3 is TGTGCCAGCAGCATGGGACAGGGAAACTCCTACGAGCAGTACTTC. Translating gives CASSMGQGNSYEQYF.

CDR3 in amino acids: CASSLGQNSNQPQHF. As DNA, the CDR3 is TGTGCCAGCTCATTGGGACAGAATAGCAATCAGCCCCAGCATTTT. This chain links TRBV18 with TRBJ1-5; 7 nucleotides agree with TRBD1. Germline CDR1 KGHSH, CDR2 LQKENI. This CDR3 comprises 15 residues. Trimming at V came to 5 bases and at J to 0 bases, leaving 4 bases not matched to a gene.

This clone was seen only once. The V gene is TRBV5-6, the J gene TRBJ1-1, with TRBD1 as a possible D gene (5 bases). This CDR3 has 13 residues. Germline CDR1 is SGHDT and CDR2 is YYEEEE. Trimming removed 3 bases at V and 1 base at J, with 7 bases between. CDR3 residues: CASSSGQNTEAFF. The CDR3 DNA is TGTGCCAGCAGCTCCGGACAGAACACTGAAGCTTTCTTT.

The V call is TRBV5-4, the J call TRBJ2-5; no clear D. Germline values: CDR1 SGHNT, CDR2 YYREEE (reference sequence). The CDR3 spans 13 residues. V was shortened by 2 bases and J by 4 bases, with 9 bases between the two germline ends. The CDR3 nucleotides read TGTGCCAGCAGCTTTAGACCGGGAGAGACCCAGTACTTC. It codes for CASSFRPGETQYF. Combining the CDR3 with reference TRBV5-4 and TRBJ2-5 gives the whole variable domain ETGVTQSPTHLIKTRGQQVTLRCSSQSGHNTVSWYQQALGQGPQFIFQYYREEENGRGNFPPRFSGLQFPNYSSELNVNALELDDSALYLCASSFRPGETQYFGPGTRLLVL.

This clone has just one count. The J gene is TRBJ2-1, the V gene TRBV2; 10 bases are a match to TRBD2. V dropped 2 bases and J dropped 2; count of bases not matched to a gene: 6. The germline V gene encodes CDR1 SNHLY and CDR2 FYNNEI. This CDR3 region has 17 residues. The CDR3 DNA reads as TGTGCCAGCAGTGAATCTAGCGGGAGCATCACCTACAATGAGCAGTTCTTC. Encoded protein: CASSESSGSITYNEQFF.

This clone has just a few counts. The rearrangement uses TRBV5-5 and TRBJ1-2; 8 nucleotides line up with TRBD1. Looked up from germline, CDR1 is SGHKS and CDR2 is YYEKEE (reference sequence). This CDR3 is 13 amino acids long. V lost 4 bases, J lost 8 bases, and 7 bases stayed unmatched. The CDR3 DNA reads TGTGCCAGCAGCGTGACAGGGGAGGGAGGCTACACCTTC. This gives the protein CASSVTGEGGYTF.

This chain uses TRBV19 with TRBJ2-7, with 8 bases that match TRBD1. The CDR3 is 13 amino acids. The V and J ends lost 8 bases and 2 bases, in that order; junction bases with no gene match: 5. Per germline, CDR1 LNHDA and CDR2 SQIVND (reference sequence). DNA for the CDR3: TGTGCCAGTCGTGAGACAGGGGCCTACGAGCAGTACTTC. Translating it yields CASRETGAYEQYF.

The chain combines TRBV9 with TRBJ2-7; a possible D gene is TRBD1 (5 bases). V gave up 7 bases and J gave up 2 bases, with 16 bases separating them. The CDR3 totals 14 residues. Germline CDR1 is SGDLS and CDR2 is YYNGEE. CDR3 DNA sequence: TGTGCCAGCGTGGGGCACCGAGGCGCCTACGAGCAGTACTTC. Its translation is CASVGHRGAYEQYF.

J is TRBJ2-1 and V is TRBV5-1; 7 nucleotides agree with TRBD2. V shed 0 bases and J 9 bases; nucleotides not matched to a gene: 15. From germline, CDR1 is SGHRS and CDR2 YFSETQ. The CDR3 contains 17 residues. CDR3 sequence: CASSLVAGVVAYGEQFF. CDR3 in DNA: TGCGCCAGCAGCTTGGTTGCGGGAGTCGTAGCGTATGGTGAGCAGTTCTTC.

This sequence joins TRBV19 and TRBJ1-4, with TRBD1 identical over 8 bases. Losses at the gene ends were 7 bases for V and 7 bases for J; bases not matched to a gene: 5. This CDR3 has 13 amino acids. CDR1 is LNHDA and CDR2 is SQIVND in the germline V gene (reference sequence). The DNA for the CDR3 is TGTGCCAGTATCAGGGGGCAGGGTGAAAAACTGTTTTTT. Amino acid sequence: CASIRGQGEKLFF. The full variable domain, in which reference TRBV19 and TRBJ1-4 provide the parts outside the CDR3, is DGGITQSPKYLFRKEGQNVTLSCEQNLNHDAMYWYRQDPGQGLRLIYYSQIVNDFQKGDIAEGYSVSREKKESFPLTVTSAQKNPTAFYLCASIRGQGEKLFFGSGTQLSVL.

The chain recombines TRBV6-8 with TRBJ1-3; the D gene is possibly TRBD1 (5 bases). V was clipped by 0 bases and J by 4 bases, with 13 bases between them. This CDR3 has 16 amino acids. CDR1 is MNHGY and CDR2 is SAAAGT in the germline V gene. In DNA form, the CDR3 reads TGTGCCAGCAGTTACTCCTGTTGGGGGGAAGGAAACACCATATATTTT. Protein: CASSYSCWGEGNTIYF.

The genes are TRBV6-2 or TRBV6-3 and TRBJ2-7; TRBD2 matches 13 bases. V was clipped by 6 bases and J by 1 base; unmatched bases: 9. The germline gives CDR1 MNHEY, CDR2 SVGEGT. This CDR3 has 17 amino acids. The CDR3 sequence: CASSPPRTSGRSYEQYF. The CDR3 DNA follows: TGTGCCAGCAGCCCTCCGAGGACTAGCGGGAGATCCTACGAGCAGTACTTC.

V and J are TRBV7-2 and TRBJ2-1, with 10 bases matching TRBD2. Germline CDR1 reads SGHTA; CDR2 reads FQGNSA. The CDR3 has 15 amino acids. J was trimmed by 6 bases and V by 2 bases; bases with no gene match: 4. This CDR3 reads CASSLQGLATNEQFF. CDR3 coding DNA: TGTGCCAGCAGCTTACAGGGACTAGCGACCAATGAGCAGTTCTTC.

The chain recombines TRBV7-2 with TRBJ2-5, with a weak D call TRBD2 (5 bases). The CDR3 covers 15 residues. V shed 3 bases and J shed 0 bases, with 11 bases lying between them. Germline values: CDR1 SGHTA, CDR2 FQGNSA. CDR3 sequence reads: CASSFSSGYQETQYF. For the CDR3, the DNA is TGTGCCAGCAGCTTTTCTTCGGGGTACCAAGAGACCCAGTACTTC.

The chain has TRBV5-1 and TRBJ1-3; TRBD1 is a possible D gene (6 bases). Trimming left V 0 bases short and J 0 bases short, with 13 bases between. CDR1 is SGHRS, CDR2 YFSETQ, per germline. CDR3 length equals 17 residues. The CDR3 DNA reads as TGCGCCAGCAGCTTGGAGGTCACAGGGAACTCTGGAAACACCATATATTTT. Protein product: CASSLEVTGNSGNTIYF.